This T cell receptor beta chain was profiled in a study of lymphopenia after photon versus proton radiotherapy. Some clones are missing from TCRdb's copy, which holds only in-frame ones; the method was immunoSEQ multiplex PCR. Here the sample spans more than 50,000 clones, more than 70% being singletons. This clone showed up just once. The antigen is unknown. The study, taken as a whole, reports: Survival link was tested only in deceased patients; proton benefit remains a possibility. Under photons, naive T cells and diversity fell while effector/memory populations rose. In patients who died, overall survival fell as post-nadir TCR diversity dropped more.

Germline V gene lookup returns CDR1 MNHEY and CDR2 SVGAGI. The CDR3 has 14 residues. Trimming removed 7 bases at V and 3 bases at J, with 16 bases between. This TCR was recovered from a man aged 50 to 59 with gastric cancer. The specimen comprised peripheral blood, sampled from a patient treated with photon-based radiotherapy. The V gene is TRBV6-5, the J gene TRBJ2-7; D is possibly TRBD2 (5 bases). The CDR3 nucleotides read TGTGCCAGCACTCGGGCCGGAGGTTACTACGAGCAGTACTTC. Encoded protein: CASTRAGGYYEQYF.